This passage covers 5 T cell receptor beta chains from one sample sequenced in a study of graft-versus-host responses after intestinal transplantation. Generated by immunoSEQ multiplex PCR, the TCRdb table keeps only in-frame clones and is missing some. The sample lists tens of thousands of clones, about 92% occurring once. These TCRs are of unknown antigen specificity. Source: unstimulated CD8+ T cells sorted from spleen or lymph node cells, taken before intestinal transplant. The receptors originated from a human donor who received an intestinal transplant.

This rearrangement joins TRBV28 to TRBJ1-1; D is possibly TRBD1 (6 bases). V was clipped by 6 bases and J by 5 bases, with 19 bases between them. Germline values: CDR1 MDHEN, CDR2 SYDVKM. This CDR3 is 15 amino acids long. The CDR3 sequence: CASSRYREGLTEAFF. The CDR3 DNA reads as TGTGCCAGCAGCCGCTACAGGGAGGGGTTAACTGAAGCTTTCTTT.

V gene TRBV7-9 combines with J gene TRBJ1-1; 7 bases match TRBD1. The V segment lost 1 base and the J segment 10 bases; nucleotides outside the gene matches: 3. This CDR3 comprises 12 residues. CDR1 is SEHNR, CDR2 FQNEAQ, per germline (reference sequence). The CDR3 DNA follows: TGTGCCAGCAGCTTAGAAGGGGGCTCAGCTTTCTTT. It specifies CASSLEGGSAFF.

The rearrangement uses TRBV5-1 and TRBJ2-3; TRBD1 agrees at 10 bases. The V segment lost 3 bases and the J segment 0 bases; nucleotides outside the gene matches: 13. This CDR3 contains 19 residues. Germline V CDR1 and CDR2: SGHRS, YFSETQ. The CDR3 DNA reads TGCGCCAGCAGCTCCCCGACTGGGACAGGGGCTTTCAGCACAGATACGCAGTATTTT. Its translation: CASSSPTGTGAFSTDTQYF. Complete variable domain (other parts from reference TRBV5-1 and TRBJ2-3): KAGVTQTPRYLIKTRGQQVTLSCSPISGHRSVSWYQQTPGQGLQFLFEYFSETQRNKGNFPGRFSGRQFSNSRSEMNVSTLELGDSALYLCASSSPTGTGAFSTDTQYFGPGTRLTVL.

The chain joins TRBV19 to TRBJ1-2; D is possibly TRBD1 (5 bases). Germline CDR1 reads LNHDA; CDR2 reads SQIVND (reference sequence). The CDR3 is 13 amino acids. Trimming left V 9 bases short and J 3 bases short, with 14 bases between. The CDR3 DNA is TGTGCCAGCACGGGGGGGACTGACTATGGCTACACCTTC. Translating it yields CASTGGTDYGYTF.

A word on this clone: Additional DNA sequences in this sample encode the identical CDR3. The CDR3 DNA is TGCGCCAGCAGCCAAGATCCCCGAGCCACTGAAGCTTTCTTT. Translated: CASSQDPRATEAFF. The chain is built from TRBV4-3 and TRBJ1-1; no firm D call. CDR3 length equals 14 residues. V was cut by 0 bases and J by 4 bases, with 9 bases left in between. Germline V gene sequence: CDR1 LGHNA, CDR2 YSLEER.